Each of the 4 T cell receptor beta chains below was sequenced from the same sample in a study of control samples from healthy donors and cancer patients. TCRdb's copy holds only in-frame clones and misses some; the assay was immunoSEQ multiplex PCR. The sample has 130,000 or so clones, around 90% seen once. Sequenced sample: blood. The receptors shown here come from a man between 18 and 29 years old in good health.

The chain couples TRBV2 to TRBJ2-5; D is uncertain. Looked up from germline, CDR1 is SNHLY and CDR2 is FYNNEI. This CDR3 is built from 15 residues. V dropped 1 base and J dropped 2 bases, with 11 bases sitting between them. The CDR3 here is CASSEGALRQETQYF. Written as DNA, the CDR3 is TGTGCCAGCAGTGAAGGGGCGCTGAGGCAAGAGACCCAGTACTTC. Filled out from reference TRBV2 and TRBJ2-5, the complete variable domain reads EPEVTQTPSHQVTQMGQEVILRCVPISNHLYFYWYRQILGQKVEFLVSFYNNEISEKSEIFDDQFSVERPDGSNFTLKIRSTKLEDSAMYFCASSEGALRQETQYFGPGTRLLVL.

CDR3 sequence: CASSLGGGETQYF. The CDR3 nucleotides read TGTGCCAGCAGTTTAGGGGGAGGAGAGACCCAGTACTTC. This chain links TRBV12-3 or TRBV12-4 with TRBJ2-5, with TRBD2 as a possible D gene (6 bases). Trimming removed 1 base from V and 4 bases from J, with 7 bases in between. This CDR3 comprises 13 residues.

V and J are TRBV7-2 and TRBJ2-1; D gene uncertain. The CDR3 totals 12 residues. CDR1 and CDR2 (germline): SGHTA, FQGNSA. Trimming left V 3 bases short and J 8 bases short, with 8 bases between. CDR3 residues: CASSFYIYEQFF. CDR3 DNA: TGTGCCAGCAGCTTTTATATCTATGAGCAGTTCTTC.

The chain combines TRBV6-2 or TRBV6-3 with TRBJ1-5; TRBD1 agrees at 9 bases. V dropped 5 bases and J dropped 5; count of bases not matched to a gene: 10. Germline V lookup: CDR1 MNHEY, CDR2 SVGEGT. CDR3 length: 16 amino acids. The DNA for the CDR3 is TGTGCCAGCAGTACCCACAGGGGGCGTAGGGATCAGCCCCAGCATTTT. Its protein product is CASSTHRGRRDQPQHF.